These 8 T cell receptor beta chains came from one sample sequenced in a study of OX40 agonist ivuxolimab in advanced cancers. This table comes from immunoSEQ multiplex PCR, and its TCRdb copy is limited to in-frame clones, with some not included. The table records 40,000 or so clones, 88% of them present only once. The sequencing here drew on CD4+ or CD8+ T cells sorted from blood, taken in a trial of the OX40 agonist ivuxolimab. All receptors come from an adult with an advanced solid tumor such as melanoma, head and neck, liver or kidney cancer.

The chain links TRBV6-6 to TRBJ2-1, with TRBD2 identical over 7 bases. The CDR3 consists of 15 residues. The junction had 9 bases not matched to a gene; V was cut back by 4 bases and J by 6 bases. Germline lookup yields CDR1 MNHNY and CDR2 SVGAGI (reference sequence). Here the CDR3 DNA reads TGTGCCAGCAGTTCGCAGGGCGGGGGAAGCAATGAGCAGTTCTTC. Translation: CASSSQGGGSNEQFF.

The J gene is TRBJ2-7, the V gene TRBV7-9, with D tentatively TRBD2 (5 bases). The germline V and J ends were trimmed by 5 bases and 5 bases, with 13 bases remaining between them. The CDR3 loop spans 13 amino acids. In germline, CDR1 is SEHNR, CDR2 FQNEAQ (reference sequence). CDR3 amino acids: CASSTGLRDEQYF. Here the CDR3 DNA reads TGTGCCAGCAGCACGGGCCTGCGGGACGAGCAGTACTTC.

V is TRBV30 and J is TRBJ1-2, with D maybe TRBD1 (5 bases). Germline V gene sequence: CDR1 GTSNPN, CDR2 SVGIG (reference sequence). This CDR3 has 14 amino acids. V lost 1 base and J lost 4, with 13 bases in between. CDR3 in amino acids: CAWSEGLGTYGYTF. In nucleotides, the CDR3 is TGTGCCTGGAGTGAGGGACTAGGGACCTATGGCTACACCTTC.

The gene calls are TRBV6-1 and TRBJ1-5; D is undetermined. The CDR3 runs to 15 residues. V was shortened by 2 bases and J by 2 bases, with 10 bases between the two germline ends. The V gene's germline CDR1 is MNHNS and CDR2 SASEGT. This chain's CDR3 is CASSELGVGNQPQHF. In nucleotides, the CDR3 is TGTGCCAGCAGTGAACTCGGGGTCGGCAATCAGCCCCAGCATTTT.

The gene calls are TRBV20-1 and TRBJ1-4; D is ambiguous. This CDR3 has 10 residues. V shed 6 bases and J shed 10 bases, with 9 bases lying between them. Germline values: CDR1 DFQATT, CDR2 SNEGSKA (reference sequence). In nucleotides, the CDR3 is TGCAGTGCCCGTGCTGGAAAACTGTTTTTT. Protein product: CSARAGKLFF.

The chain joins TRBV27 to TRBJ2-1, with 9 bases identical to TRBD2. Germline CDR1 is MNHEY and CDR2 is SMNVEV (reference sequence). V dropped 2 bases and J dropped 6; count of bases not matched to a gene: 8. The CDR3 contains 16 residues. The CDR3 DNA sequence: TGTGCCAGCAGTTTACTCCGACTAGCGGCAATCAATGAGCAGTTCTTC. Translation gives CASSLLRLAAINEQFF.

The genes are TRBV29-1 and TRBJ2-3; D might be TRBD2 (5 bases). Trimming removed 8 bases from V and 1 base from J, with 13 bases in between. The CDR3 loop spans 13 amino acids. The germline CDR1 and CDR2 sequences are SQVTM and ANQGSEA. DNA for the CDR3: TGCAGCTGGGGTCCCGGGGGCACAGATACGCAGTATTTT. Encoded protein: CSWGPGGTDTQYF.

The chain recombines TRBV6-5 with TRBJ1-1; D remains unclear. Germline V gives CDR1 MNHEY, CDR2 SVGAGI. Trimming left V 6 bases short and J 1 base short, with 12 bases between. This CDR3 has 14 amino acids. The DNA of the CDR3 is TGTGCCAGCAGACGACCTACTGCGAACACTGAAGCTTTCTTT. As protein: CASRRPTANTEAFF.